The entry below gives a single T cell receptor beta chain sequence along with its context. The clone's antigen remains unknown. Qualities for individual bases were not recorded, and no much larger clone is one base off. Its CDR3 holds 15 amino acids, cysteine through phenylalanine. The only DNA kept is the CDR3, 45 bases in frame from the first base. At the junction V is shortened by 0 bases and J by 5 bases, with 14 bases in between. CDR1 and CDR2 were assigned from the germline V gene (reference sequence) as DFQATT and SNEGSKA. The record originates from a study of identical twins (dated by TCRdb to 2016 to 2017). The study in broad terms: To test whether fetal clonotypes persist, this study deep-sequenced TCR alpha and beta repertoires from monozygotic twins, from unrelated adults of various ages, and from cord blood. Replicate twin experiments were performed at different times using different library preparation protocols to rule out contamination. General findings and caveats noted by the study authors: Zero-insertion analyses could be partly confounded by invariant T cells such as MAIT and iNKT, although diverse VJ usage argued against such confounding for most clonotypes. Compared with coincidental sharing between unrelated individuals, out-of-frame TCR alpha sequences shared between twins showed an excess of sequences with low generation probability. Fewer insertions were carried by abundant cord blood beta clonotypes, a similar but weaker trend appeared in young adult naive repertoires, and no such trend appeared in memory repertoires. In monozygotic twins, recombination models systematically underestimated out-of-frame TCR alpha sharing, but the models matched the sharing seen between unrelated individuals. Because the same donors could not be followed over many years, conclusions were based on cross-sectional statistical analysis. A weaker excess of twin sharing was found in beta out-of-frame sequences because the signal-to-noise ratio was lowered by fewer shared sequences.

Receptor amplification or capture employed 5' RACE. The sample was run on an Illumina HiSeq 2000. A universal primer binding site was added through template switching, and the final cDNA carried a unique molecular identifier so that TCR cDNA molecules could be counted accurately. Specific primers in the conserved constant-segment region were used to synthesize first-strand cDNA for TCR alpha and beta chains. To control for contamination, every cDNA library was double barcoded, receiving both a SMART-Mk sample barcode and Illumina barcodes. Two successive PCR steps introduced TruSeq adapter sequences along with Illumina sample barcodes. The Illumina HiSeq platform was used with custom primers to sequence TCR alpha and beta cDNA libraries. The authors processed their data as follows. Raw reads were processed with MiGEC to extract unique molecular identifiers, and MiXCR was used to determine CDR3 positions. Recombination models were inferred per individual with the repgenHMM and IGoR tools using an EM algorithm. The analysis of shared clonotypes was done with the tcR package in R, with sharing normalized by the product of cloneset sizes. Out-of-frame nonproductive sequences were analyzed to study raw recombination free of thymic and clonal selection effects. The public sequencing data were trimmed at Q25 with fastp and processed into clonotypes with MiXCR by TCRdb, which kept only in-frame beta chains. Each entry merges the rows of one CDR3 protein and shows their most common DNA and genes. What appears here as the V and J calls and clone size reflects TCRdb's work, not the paper's. For this sample the table gives approximately 1.8 million distinct CDR3 sequences, of which about 30% were detected only once. About 0.27% of the sample is held by the ten biggest clonotypes.

Every donor in the study was a healthy Caucasian. The TCR was taken from a newborn girl in good health. The chain is assembled from TRBV20-1 and TRBJ2-4; the D gene is perhaps TRBD2, on 5 matching bases. Specimen: cord blood. The CDR3 protein: CSARDGRVPQNIQYF. In nucleotide form, the sequence is TGCAGTGCTAGAGATGGGAGAGTTCCCCAAAACATTCAGTACTTC.